This T cell receptor beta chain was retrieved from a study of preoperative IRX-2 immunotherapy in early breast cancer. V was cut by 4 bases and J by 1 base, with 13 bases left in between. The CDR3 is made up of 15 amino acids. Germline CDR1 SGHNT, CDR2 YENEEA. The table came from immunoSEQ multiplex PCR; TCRdb's copy has only in-frame clones and leaves some out. In the table there are 30,000 to 45,000 clones, roughly four fifths of which are singletons. Treatment of the sample: preoperative locoregional IRX-2 cytokine immunotherapy. Source: lymph node tissue, taken after IRX-2 immunotherapy. The receptor was derived from a human donor with breast cancer. J is TRBJ1-2 and V is TRBV11-3; maybe TRBD1 (6 bases). CDR3 nucleotide sequence: TGTGCCAGCAGCTACGAGCAGGGGTTTAACTATGGCTACACCTTC. This translates into CASSYEQGFNYGYTF.